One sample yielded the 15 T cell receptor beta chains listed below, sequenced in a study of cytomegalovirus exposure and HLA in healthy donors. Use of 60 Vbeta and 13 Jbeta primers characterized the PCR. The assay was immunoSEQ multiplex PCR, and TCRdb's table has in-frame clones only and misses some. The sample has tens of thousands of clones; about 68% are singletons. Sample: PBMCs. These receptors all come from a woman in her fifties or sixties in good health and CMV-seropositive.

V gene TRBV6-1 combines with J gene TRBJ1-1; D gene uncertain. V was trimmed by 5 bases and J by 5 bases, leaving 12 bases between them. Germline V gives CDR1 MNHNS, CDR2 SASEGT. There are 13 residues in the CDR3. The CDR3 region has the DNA TGTGCCAGCAGTTTGGAGGGTGGGACTGAAGCTTTCTTT. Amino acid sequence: CASSLEGGTEAFF.

The CDR3 loop is CASSPRTGLSSGNTIYF. CDR3 DNA sequence: TGTGCCAGCAGCCCTCGGACAGGGTTGAGCTCTGGAAACACCATATATTTT. V is TRBV9 and J is TRBJ1-3, with 8 bases that match TRBD1. There are 17 residues in the CDR3. V shed 4 bases, J shed 0 bases, and the junction held 9 bases outside the gene matches. CDR1 SGDLS and CDR2 YYNGEE come from the germline V gene.

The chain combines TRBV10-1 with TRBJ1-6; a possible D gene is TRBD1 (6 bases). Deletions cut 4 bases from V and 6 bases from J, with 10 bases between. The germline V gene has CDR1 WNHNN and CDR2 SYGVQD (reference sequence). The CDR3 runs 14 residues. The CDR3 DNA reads TGCGCCAGCAGTGGCAGGGGCGCTAATTCACCCCTCCACTTT. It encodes CASSGRGANSPLHF.

CDR3 nucleotide sequence: TGTGCCAGCAGGGGGCGGGAAAATGAAAAACTGTTTTTT. Amino acids: CASRGRENEKLFF. The chain joins TRBV27 to TRBJ1-4, with a tentative D call TRBD1 (5 bases). CDR3 length: 13 amino acids. Trimming pared 6 bases from V and 5 bases from J, leaving 10 bases between. Germline V gives CDR1 MNHEY, CDR2 SMNVEV (reference sequence).

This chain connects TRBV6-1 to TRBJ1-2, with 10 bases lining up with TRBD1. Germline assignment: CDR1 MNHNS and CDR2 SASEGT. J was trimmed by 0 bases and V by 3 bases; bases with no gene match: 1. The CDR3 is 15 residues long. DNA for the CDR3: TGTGCCAGCAGTGACGGGACAGGGGCTAACTATGGCTACACCTTC. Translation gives CASSDGTGANYGYTF.

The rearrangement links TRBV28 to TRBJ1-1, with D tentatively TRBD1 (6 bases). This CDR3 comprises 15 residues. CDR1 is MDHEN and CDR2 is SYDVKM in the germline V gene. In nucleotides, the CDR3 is TGTACCACAGGGCTCGGGGGGGCAACGAACACTGAAGCTTTCTTT. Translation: CTTGLGGATNTEAFF.

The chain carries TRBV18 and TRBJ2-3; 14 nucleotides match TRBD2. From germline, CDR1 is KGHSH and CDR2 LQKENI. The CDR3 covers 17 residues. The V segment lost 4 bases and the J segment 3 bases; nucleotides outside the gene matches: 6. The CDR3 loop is CASSLGLAGGLTDTQYF. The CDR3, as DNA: TGTGCCAGCTCACTCGGACTAGCGGGGGGTTTAACAGATACGCAGTATTTT.

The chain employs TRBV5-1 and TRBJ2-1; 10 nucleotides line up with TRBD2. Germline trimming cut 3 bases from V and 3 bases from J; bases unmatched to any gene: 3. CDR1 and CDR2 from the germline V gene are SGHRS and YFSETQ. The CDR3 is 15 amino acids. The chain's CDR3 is CASSSGLAVYNEQFF. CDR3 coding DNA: TGCGCCAGCAGCTCTGGACTAGCGGTCTACAATGAGCAGTTCTTC.

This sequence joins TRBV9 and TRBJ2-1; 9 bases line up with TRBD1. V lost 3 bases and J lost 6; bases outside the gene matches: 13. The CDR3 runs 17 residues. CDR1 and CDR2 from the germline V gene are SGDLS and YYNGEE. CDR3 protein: CASSAIQGQGGSNEQFF. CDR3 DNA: TGTGCCAGCAGCGCCATACAGGGACAGGGAGGCTCCAATGAGCAGTTCTTC.

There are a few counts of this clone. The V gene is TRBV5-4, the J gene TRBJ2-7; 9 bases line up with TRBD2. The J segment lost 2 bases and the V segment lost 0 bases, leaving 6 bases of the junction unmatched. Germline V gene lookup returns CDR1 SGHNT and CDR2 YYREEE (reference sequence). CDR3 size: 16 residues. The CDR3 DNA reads TGTGCCAGCAGCTTGGGTGATGTAGCGGGGGCCTACGAGCAGTACGTC. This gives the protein CASSLGDVAGAYEQYV.

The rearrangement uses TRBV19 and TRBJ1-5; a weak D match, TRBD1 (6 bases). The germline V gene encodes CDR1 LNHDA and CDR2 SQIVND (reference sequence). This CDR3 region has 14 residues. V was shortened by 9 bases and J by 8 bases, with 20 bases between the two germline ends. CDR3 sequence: CASHLGGALEPQHF. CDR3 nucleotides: TGTGCCAGCCACCTCGGGGGGGCTTTGGAGCCCCAGCATTTT.

This chain's CDR3 is CASSFSGRGENTGELFF. The CDR3 nucleotides read TGTGCCAGCAGCTTTTCGGGGAGGGGAGAGAACACCGGGGAGCTGTTTTTT. The genes are TRBV9 and TRBJ2-2; 7 bases are shared with TRBD2. The V gene's germline CDR1 is SGDLS and CDR2 YYNGEE. The CDR3 has 17 residues. Trimming at V came to 4 bases and at J to 1 base, leaving 10 bases not matched to a gene.

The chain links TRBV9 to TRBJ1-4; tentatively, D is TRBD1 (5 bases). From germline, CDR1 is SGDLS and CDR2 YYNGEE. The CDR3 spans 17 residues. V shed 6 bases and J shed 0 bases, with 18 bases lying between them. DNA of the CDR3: TGTGCCAGCACCCCAGCCCCTGACAGTTCAACTAATGAAAAACTGTTTTTT. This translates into CASTPAPDSSTNEKLFF.

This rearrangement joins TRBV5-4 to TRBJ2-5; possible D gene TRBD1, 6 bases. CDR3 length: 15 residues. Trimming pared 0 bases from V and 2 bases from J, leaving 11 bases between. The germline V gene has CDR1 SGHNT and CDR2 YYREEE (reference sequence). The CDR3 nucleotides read TGTGCCAGCAGCTTGGACTTGGGGGCACAAGAGACCCAGTACTTC. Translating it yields CASSLDLGAQETQYF.

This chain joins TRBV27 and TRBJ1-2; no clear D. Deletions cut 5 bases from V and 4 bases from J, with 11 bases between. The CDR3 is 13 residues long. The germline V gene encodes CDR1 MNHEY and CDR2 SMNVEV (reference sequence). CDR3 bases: TGTGCCAGCAGTCCCCCGAACACCTATGGCTACACCTTC. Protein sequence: CASSPPNTYGYTF.